These 21 T cell receptor beta chains originate from one sample sequenced in a study of cytomegalovirus exposure and HLA in healthy donors. TCRdb's copy holds only in-frame clones and misses some; the assay was immunoSEQ multiplex PCR. Of 300,000 to 400,000 clones listed, over 75% were seen once; the top ten hold around 0.91%. The sequencing input was PBMCs. The receptor source for this set is a man aged 25-40 years in good health and CMV-seronegative.

V and J are TRBV7-8 and TRBJ2-5, with D possibly being TRBD1 (6 bases). The CDR3 consists of 14 residues. The V gene lost 5 bases and the J gene lost 1 base, with 11 bases spanning the gap. Germline V CDR1 and CDR2: SGHVS, FQNEAQ. The CDR3 bases are TGTGCCAGCAGCGACCGGGACATCCAAGAGACCCAGTACTTC. Translation: CASSDRDIQETQYF.

J is TRBJ1-2 and V is TRBV5-1, with 12 bases matching TRBD1. The CDR3 runs 16 residues. Germline lookup yields CDR1 SGHRS and CDR2 YFSETQ. Losses at the gene ends were 2 bases for V and 8 bases for J; bases not matched to a gene: 10. The CDR3 region is CASSLTPGQGARGYTF. The DNA for the CDR3 is TGCGCCAGCAGCTTAACTCCGGGACAGGGGGCTCGCGGCTACACCTTC. Combining the CDR3 with reference TRBV5-1 and TRBJ1-2 gives the whole variable domain KAGVTQTPRYLIKTRGQQVTLSCSPISGHRSVSWYQQTPGQGLQFLFEYFSETQRNKGNFPGRFSGRQFSNSRSEMNVSTLELGDSALYLCASSLTPGQGARGYTFGSGTRLTVV.

This clone was observed once. The J gene is TRBJ2-5, the V gene TRBV27; TRBD2 matches at 12 bases. CDR1 and CDR2 from the germline V gene are MNHEY and SMNVEV (reference sequence). The CDR3 has 15 residues. The V and J ends lost 7 bases and 5 bases, in that order; junction bases with no gene match: 8. The CDR3 DNA reads TGTGCCAGCAAAGGACTAGCGGGGCTTATGGAGACCCAGTACTTC. As protein: CASKGLAGLMETQYF.

The rearrangement joins TRBV5-1 to TRBJ1-2; D ambiguous. Germline lookup yields CDR1 SGHRS and CDR2 YFSETQ. Trimming removed 0 bases from V and 5 bases from J, with 8 bases in between. The CDR3 is made up of 13 amino acids. Written as DNA, the CDR3 is TGCGCCAGCAGCTTGGCCGTAGCATATGGCTACACCTTC. Translated, it gives CASSLAVAYGYTF.

This chain uses TRBV5-1 with TRBJ2-1; D remains unclear. Deletions cut 6 bases from V and 4 bases from J, with 14 bases between. The CDR3 covers 14 residues. Germline V lookup: CDR1 SGHRS, CDR2 YFSETQ. The CDR3 region is CASKIGYFYNEQFF. The CDR3 nucleotides read TGCGCCAGCAAGATCGGGTACTTTTACAATGAGCAGTTCTTC.

The V and J genes are TRBV7-9 and TRBJ1-1; D perhaps matches TRBD1 (5 bases). V gave up 5 bases and J gave up 1 base, with 14 bases separating them. CDR3 length: 15 amino acids. Germline-derived CDR1 and CDR2 are SEHNR and FQNEAQ (reference sequence). CDR3 DNA: TGTGCCAGCAGCAGATTTTCGGGGGGGAACACTGAAGCTTTCTTT. Translating gives CASSRFSGGNTEAFF.

This clone was found a few times. The V gene is TRBV4-3, the J gene TRBJ1-2; D perhaps matches TRBD1 (5 bases). The CDR3 extends over 14 amino acids. Germline CDR1 is LGHNA and CDR2 is YSLEER. V was clipped by 2 bases and J by 4 bases, with 11 bases between them. CDR3 nucleotides: TGCGCCAGCAGCCAAACGGGACTCTCCTATGGCTACACCTTC. Translating it yields CASSQTGLSYGYTF.

V usage is TRBV7-5 and J usage is TRBJ2-2; the table's TRBD2 call for D was not verified on the DNA. TRBV7-5 constitutes a pseudogene. The CDR3 totals 18 residues. This chain's CDR3 is CVRSYIRDYPSNTGELFF. The CDR3 DNA is TGTGTCAGAAGCTACATCCGGGACTACCCTTCTAACACCGGGGAGCTGTTTTTT.

The chain recombines TRBV18 with TRBJ1-3; 9 nucleotides agree with TRBD1. Germline lookup yields CDR1 KGHSH and CDR2 LQKENI. This CDR3 contains 19 residues. V shed 4 bases and J 0 bases; nucleotides not matched to a gene: 13. CDR3 region: CASSLGQGILRSSGNTIYF. The CDR3 DNA is TGTGCCAGCTCACTTGGACAGGGGATACTCCGAAGCTCTGGAAACACCATATATTTT.

V gene TRBV27 combines with J gene TRBJ2-5, with 10 bases aligning to TRBD1. Germline values: CDR1 MNHEY, CDR2 SMNVEV (reference sequence). V lost 5 bases to trimming and J lost 5 bases; unmatched junction nucleotides: 5. This CDR3 comprises 14 residues. The CDR3 DNA is TGTGCCAGCAGTGACAGGGGGCTAGGGGAGACCCAGTACTTC. Amino acid sequence: CASSDRGLGETQYF.

V gene TRBV4-2 combines with J gene TRBJ2-7; 7 positions match TRBD1. The CDR3 covers 18 residues. Germline lookup yields CDR1 LGHNA and CDR2 YNFKEQ. V lost 0 bases to trimming and J lost 7 bases; unmatched junction nucleotides: 18. In nucleotides, the CDR3 is TGTGCCAGCAGCCAAGATCCCGCCCCCGACAGGGCGCATACAGAGCAGTACTTC. It is translated as CASSQDPAPDRAHTEQYF.

CDR3 sequence (DNA): TGTGCCAGCAGTTACCCCTCGGGACAAGAGTACTTC. Amino acid sequence: CASSYPSGQEYF. The V and J genes are TRBV6-5 and TRBJ2-5; perhaps TRBD1 as D (6 bases). The CDR3 totals 12 residues. Trimming cost V 2 bases and J 12 bases, with 13 bases left between them. Germline V lookup: CDR1 MNHEY, CDR2 SVGAGI.

The chain recombines TRBV6-5 with TRBJ1-2; D unresolved. V gave up 6 bases and J gave up 8 bases, with 16 bases separating them. Germline assignment: CDR1 MNHEY and CDR2 SVGAGI. CDR3 length: 13 amino acids. The CDR3 loop is CASSSLGLRGYTF. The CDR3 DNA reads as TGTGCCAGCAGCTCTCTGGGCCTCCGGGGCTACACCTTC.

The rearrangement links TRBV18 to TRBJ2-7; weak D call: TRBD2 (6 bases). The V gene lost 0 bases and the J gene lost 3 bases, with 12 bases spanning the gap. The CDR3 runs to 15 residues. CDR1 is KGHSH and CDR2 is LQKENI in the germline V gene. The CDR3 nucleotides are TGTGCCAGCTCACCACCGGAGGGATTTGGCTACGAGCAGTACTTC. Translated, it gives CASSPPEGFGYEQYF.

V usage is TRBV20-1 and J usage is TRBJ2-2; D gene ambiguous. Germline assignment: CDR1 DFQATT and CDR2 SNEGSKA (reference sequence). The CDR3 has 11 residues. V shed 5 bases and J shed 4 bases, with 5 bases lying between them. This CDR3 is CSAYTTGELFF. The CDR3 nucleotides are TGCAGTGCTTACACCACCGGGGAGCTGTTTTTT.

The gene calls are TRBV23-1 and TRBJ2-7; the D is unclear. TRBV23-1 is annotated as an ORF whose role is uncertain. Trimming removed 6 bases at V and 0 bases at J, with 18 bases between. CDR3 length: 16 amino acids. CDR3 sequence reads: CASRENSNPFSYEQYF. In DNA, the CDR3 is TGCGCCAGCAGGGAAAACAGTAACCCTTTCTCCTACGAGCAGTACTTC.

This chain uses TRBV27 with TRBJ2-7; TRBD2 matches at 9 bases. The germline V gene has CDR1 MNHEY and CDR2 SMNVEV (reference sequence). The CDR3 is 14 residues long. Unmatched junction bases numbered 3, after V lost 3 bases and J lost 3 bases. The CDR3 spells CASSFAGGIYEQYF. The CDR3, as DNA: TGTGCCAGCAGTTTCGCGGGGGGGATCTACGAGCAGTACTTC.

This clone has a single count. This chain links TRBV5-8 with TRBJ1-4; D unclear. This CDR3 is 15 amino acids long. Trimming pared 3 bases from V and 3 bases from J, leaving 12 bases between. The germline V gene has CDR1 SGHTS and CDR2 YDEGEE. DNA for the CDR3: TGTGCCAGCAGCTATTTTACGGGAGCTAATGAAAAACTGTTTTTT. Encoded protein: CASSYFTGANEKLFF. The full variable domain, with the rest looked up from reference TRBV5-8 and TRBJ1-4, is EAGVTQSPTHLIKTRGQQATLRCSPISGHTSVYWYQQALGLGLQFLLWYDEGEERNRGNFPPRFSGRQFPNYSSELNVNALELEDSALYLCASSYFTGANEKLFFGSGTQLSVL.

This clone has just a few counts. The chain combines TRBV5-1 with TRBJ1-1, with D perhaps TRBD1 (5 bases). V lost 2 bases and J 0 bases, leaving 8 bases between the germline ends. The CDR3 spans 14 residues. Germline values: CDR1 SGHRS, CDR2 YFSETQ. DNA for the CDR3: TGCGCCAGCAGCTTCGGACACCTGAACACTGAAGCTTTCTTT. It codes for CASSFGHLNTEAFF.

CDR3 sequence (DNA): TGTGCCACAGGGCGCGACGAGCAGTACTTC. Translated, it gives CATGRDEQYF. The chain is built from TRBV2 and TRBJ2-7, with D possibly TRBD1 on 5 matching bases. Trimming took off 10 bases at V and 5 bases at J, with 9 bases between the two ends. The CDR3 has 10 amino acids. Germline lookup yields CDR1 SNHLY and CDR2 FYNNEI.

The chain uses TRBV2 and TRBJ1-2, with D unresolved. CDR1 is SNHLY and CDR2 is FYNNEI in the germline V gene. The CDR3 has 15 residues. With 6 bases removed from V and 7 bases from J, the gap between germline ends came to 21 bases. CDR3 bases: TGTGCCAGCAGCTACCGTCCGGACTCCTCCACTGGCTACACCTTC. This translates into CASSYRPDSSTGYTF.